This T cell receptor beta chain was observed in a study of blood T cell repertoires in COVID-19. Study background: Acute and convalescent COVID-19 specimens originated in the United States, Italy and Spain. Sources were T cells, B-cell-depleted T cells, or PBMCs; the material itself was cDNA or gDNA.

Germline-derived CDR1 and CDR2 are MDHEN and SYDVKM. The ends were cut back, 5 bases at V and 7 bases at J, with 14 bases in the middle. This CDR3 is 14 amino acids long. Original data processing: Nucleated cell number was recorded as an estimate derived from reference gene primer amplification. Sequenced by immunoSEQ multiplex PCR; TCRdb stores in-frame clones only, minus some. D and trimming come from the DNA, and the V and J calls and clone size come from that table. This repertoire shows 210,000 or so clones, roughly 89% found once; its top ten account for 0.62%. This sequence joins TRBV28 and TRBJ2-2, with TRBD2 as a possible D gene (6 bases). The receptor was isolated from a man aged 50 to 60 with acute or convalescent COVID-19. Specimen: peripheral blood. The CDR3, as DNA: TGTGCCAGCAGTCACTCGGGGACTGTCGGGGAGCTGTTTTTT. Translation gives CASSHSGTVGELFF.